This T cell receptor beta chain was recorded in a study of regulatory T cells in long-lasting Graves disease. Time point meaning: newly diagnosed GD, antithyroid drugs for less than 3 months. Researchers made the TCR library from RNA that was extracted from PBMCs. Those enrolled as patients came out of an endocrinology department in Xi'an, China. Germline CDR1 is KGHSH and CDR2 is LQKENI. The CDR3 is 14 amino acids. V lost 0 bases and J lost 3, with 9 bases in between. This clonotype was detected many times. Arm-PCR with iRepertoire HTBI primers amplified the CDR3 regions for these TCR beta libraries. Using its own MiXCR run on the multiplex PCR reads, TCRdb lists one record per CDR3 protein. This table holds 500,000 or so distinct CDR3 sequences, about 15% found once. In addition, the sample was reused for a study of T cells in Graves' hyperthyroidism and ophthalmopathy.

The sequences come from peripheral blood mononuclear cells (PBMCs), collected at new diagnosis, from a patient treated with antithyroid drugs. This receptor was taken from a woman aged 35-65 years with Graves disease. J is TRBJ2-7 and V is TRBV18, with a possible D match to TRBD2 (6 bases). CDR3 amino acids: CASSPPMRGYEQYF. The CDR3, as DNA: TGTGCCAGCTCACCACCGATGCGGGGCTACGAGCAGTACTTC.